A single sample gave rise to the 31 T cell receptor beta chains below, sequenced in a study of T cell responses to AZD1222 COVID-19 vaccine. The method was immunoSEQ multiplex PCR; TCRdb's version includes in-frame clones alone and lacks a portion of them. The sample records 100,000 to 150,000 clones, approximately 90% being singletons. Material: peripheral blood, obtained 28 days after the second AZD1222 dose. The receptors derive from an adult who received the AZD1222 COVID-19 vaccine.

This clone was observed once. This chain connects TRBV2 to TRBJ1-6; D gene ambiguous. Per germline, CDR1 SNHLY and CDR2 FYNNEI. CDR3 size: 13 residues. CDR3 amino acids: CATHSTYNSPLHF. In DNA form, the CDR3 reads TGTGCTACCCATAGTACCTATAATTCACCCCTCCACTTT.

This chain links TRBV30 with TRBJ1-1; D perhaps matches TRBD1 (5 bases). Trimming left V 0 bases short and J 5 bases short, with 10 bases between. Germline V gives CDR1 GTSNPN, CDR2 SVGIG (reference sequence). The CDR3 consists of 13 residues. The DNA of the CDR3 is TGTGCCTGGAGTGTAAGGTGGGGGACTGAAGCTTTCTTT. Translating it yields CAWSVRWGTEAFF.

The chain links TRBV27 to TRBJ1-2, with 10 bases matching TRBD1. The germline V gene has CDR1 MNHEY and CDR2 SMNVEV (reference sequence). Trimming cost V 4 bases and J 5 bases; bases outside gene matches: 4. The CDR3 is 14 amino acids. The CDR3 protein is CASSYGTGEYGYTF. For the CDR3, the DNA is TGTGCCAGCAGTTATGGGACAGGGGAATATGGCTACACCTTC.

The chain recombines TRBV28 with TRBJ2-3; D not certain. This CDR3 contains 13 residues. Trimming removed 3 bases from V and 2 bases from J, with 6 bases in between. Germline V lookup: CDR1 MDHEN, CDR2 SYDVKM. The CDR3 DNA is TGTGCCAGCAGTTTGGGCGTCACAGATACGCAGTATTTT. Translated: CASSLGVTDTQYF.

This rearrangement joins TRBV11-2 to TRBJ2-3; D remains unclear. V lost 4 bases to trimming and J lost 4 bases, with 12 bases between them. CDR3 length: 14 amino acids. Germline V gene lookup returns CDR1 SGHAT and CDR2 FQNNGV. CDR3 sequence: CASSSSISPDTQYF. As DNA, the CDR3 is TGTGCCAGCAGCTCCTCTATTTCCCCAGATACGCAGTATTTT.

This chain connects TRBV7-9 to TRBJ2-2; no reliable D call. CDR1 and CDR2 (germline): SEHNR, FQNEAQ (reference sequence). V was clipped by 1 base and J by 4 bases, with 1 base between them. The CDR3 contains 12 residues. CDR3 bases: TGTGCCAGCAGCTTAGGCACCGGGGAGCTGTTTTTT. Residues: CASSLGTGELFF.

The chain couples TRBV28 to TRBJ2-5; the match to TRBD2 covers 9 bases. J lost 5 bases, V lost 5 bases, and 12 bases had no gene match. CDR3 length equals 16 residues. Germline assignment: CDR1 MDHEN and CDR2 SYDVKM. The CDR3 is CASSPAVAGGRETQYF. The CDR3 DNA is TGTGCCAGCAGTCCGGCCGTTGCGGGAGGGCGGGAGACCCAGTACTTC.

About this clone: In this CDR3 the conserved last residue, phenylalanine or tryptophan, is missing, so a read error is likely. It is unclear where the CDR3 begins or ends on the DNA, so no DNA is shown, and the CDR3 is as TCRdb lists it. This chain connects TRBV5-4 to TRBJ1-1. Looked up from germline, CDR1 is SGHNT and CDR2 is YYREEE (reference sequence). The length of the CDR3 is 8 amino acids, counting both ends. CDR3: CASSLALM.

The chain has TRBV7-6 and TRBJ2-1, with 11 bases identical to TRBD2. The CDR3 length is 18 residues. The J segment lost 1 base and the V segment lost 5 bases, leaving 10 bases of the junction unmatched. Germline CDR1 reads SGHVS; CDR2 reads FNYEAQ. CDR3 protein: CASSHSGTSGSSYNEQFF. For the CDR3, the DNA is TGTGCCAGCAGCCATTCCGGGACTAGCGGTTCTTCCTACAATGAGCAGTTCTTC.

V usage is TRBV5-5 and J usage is TRBJ1-6, with D unclear. This CDR3 is built from 13 residues. Between the trimmed V and J ends, which lost 4 bases and 7 bases, there was a span of 9 bases. Per germline, CDR1 SGHKS and CDR2 YYEKEE (reference sequence). This chain's CDR3 is CASSGVGNSPLHF. CDR3 bases: TGTGCCAGCAGCGGGGTCGGAAATTCACCCCTCCACTTT. Full variable domain (outside the CDR3, taken from reference TRBV5-5 and TRBJ1-6): DAGVTQSPTHLIKTRGQQVTLRCSPISGHKSVSWYQQVLGQGPQFIFQYYEKEERGRGNFPDRFSARQFPNYSSELNVNALLLGDSALYLCASSGVGNSPLHFGNGTRLTVT.

The V and J genes are TRBV5-1 and TRBJ1-2; D might be TRBD1 (5 bases). CDR3 length equals 15 residues. Germline assignment: CDR1 SGHRS and CDR2 YFSETQ. Trimming took off 0 bases at V and 3 bases at J, with 12 bases between the two ends. Here the CDR3 reads CASSLAGGVYYGYTF. The CDR3 nucleotides are TGCGCCAGCAGCTTGGCCGGAGGGGTCTACTATGGCTACACCTTC.

The chain carries TRBV29-1 and TRBJ1-1; D is perhaps TRBD1 (5 bases). CDR3 length: 12 residues. The V end was cut by 5 bases, the J end by 1 base, with 8 bases between. Germline CDR1 SQVTM, CDR2 ANQGSEA. In DNA, the CDR3 is TGCAGCGTTCATACAGGGAACACTGAAGCTTTCTTT. This gives the protein CSVHTGNTEAFF.

A few counts support this clone. The V call is TRBV6-5, the J call TRBJ2-7; D is perhaps TRBD1 (6 bases). Germline V gene data show CDR1 as MNHEY and CDR2 as SVGAGI. V lost 2 bases and J 5 bases, leaving 13 bases between the germline ends. The CDR3 has 14 amino acids. This chain's CDR3 is CASSYLGADDEQYF. CDR3 coding DNA: TGTGCCAGCAGTTACCTGGGGGCAGACGACGAGCAGTACTTC.

The rearrangement uses TRBV11-2 and TRBJ1-6, with a tentative D call TRBD1 (6 bases). Germline CDR1 SGHAT, CDR2 FQNNGV. There are 16 residues in the CDR3. Trimming pared 0 bases from V and 9 bases from J, leaving 15 bases between. The CDR3 sequence: CASSLDHMGAGSPLHF. Here the CDR3 DNA reads TGTGCCAGCAGCTTAGATCATATGGGGGCAGGTTCACCCCTCCACTTT.

The rearrangement uses TRBV6-2 or TRBV6-3 and TRBJ1-5, with no clear D. Germline V gene data show CDR1 as MNHEY and CDR2 as SVGEGT. Between the trimmed V and J ends, which lost 4 bases and 3 bases, there was a span of 10 bases. The CDR3 sequence is 14 residues long. CDR3 coding DNA: TGTGCCAGCAGTTTGGAGCTCGCCAATCAGCCCCAGCATTTT. The encoded protein is CASSLELANQPQHF.

This clone was seen just once. This chain uses TRBV4-1 with TRBJ2-5; D is undetermined. CDR1 is MGHRA, CDR2 YSYEKL, per germline. With 0 bases removed from V and 9 bases from J, the gap between germline ends came to 17 bases. CDR3 length equals 15 residues. CDR3: CASSQDPVPGLAQYF. CDR3 DNA: TGCGCCAGCAGCCAAGATCCGGTTCCCGGGTTGGCCCAGTACTTC.

The rearrangement uses TRBV24-1 and TRBJ2-1; the D gene is possibly TRBD2 (5 bases). Germline CDR1 reads KGHDR; CDR2 reads SFDVKD. This CDR3 has 13 amino acids. V was pared by 5 bases and J by 1 base, with 5 bases between. This CDR3 reads CATSGGSYNEQFF. DNA of the CDR3: TGTGCCACCAGTGGAGGGTCCTACAATGAGCAGTTCTTC.

CDR3 residues: CASNGQGFDEQYF. The CDR3 nucleotides read TGTGCCAGCAATGGACAGGGTTTCGACGAGCAGTACTTC. The chain has TRBV2 and TRBJ2-7; 8 positions agree with TRBD1. V lost 7 bases, J lost 5 bases, and 7 bases stayed unmatched. CDR3 length: 13 residues. In germline, CDR1 is SNHLY, CDR2 FYNNEI.

The chain joins TRBV27 to TRBJ1-1, with 7 positions matching TRBD1. Germline CDR1 reads MNHEY; CDR2 reads SMNVEV (reference sequence). This CDR3 spans 17 amino acids. Trimming took 6 bases from V and 0 from J; bases not matched to a gene: 13. The CDR3 region is CASSPALGQTLNTEAFF. For the CDR3, the DNA is TGTGCCAGCAGCCCCGCCCTGGGACAGACATTGAACACTGAAGCTTTCTTT.

V gene TRBV2 combines with J gene TRBJ2-7, with D possibly TRBD1 on 6 matching bases. Germline CDR1 SNHLY, CDR2 FYNNEI. The CDR3 is 14 amino acids. With 2 bases removed from V and 4 bases from J, the gap between germline ends came to 12 bases. The CDR3 DNA sequence: TGTGCCAGCAGTGAACAGGGGTTGGGGTACGAGCAGTACTTC. It yields the protein CASSEQGLGYEQYF.

The rearrangement uses TRBV30 and TRBJ2-2, with D uncertain. The CDR3 extends over 14 amino acids. Trimming pared 8 bases from V and 3 bases from J, leaving 16 bases between. CDR1 GTSNPN and CDR2 SVGIG come from the germline V gene (reference sequence). The CDR3 sequence: CAEGLSGYTGELFF. DNA of the CDR3: TGTGCCGAAGGTCTATCGGGCTACACCGGGGAGCTGTTTTTT.

J is TRBJ2-1 and V is TRBV7-2; 9 positions agree with TRBD1. The CDR3 has 15 residues. Germline values: CDR1 SGHTA, CDR2 FQGNSA. V dropped 3 bases and J dropped 3; count of bases not matched to a gene: 3. The CDR3 spells CASSLDRGVYNEQFF. The CDR3 nucleotides are TGTGCCAGCAGCTTGGACAGGGGCGTCTACAATGAGCAGTTCTTC.

The chain joins TRBV28 to TRBJ1-5; 9 positions match TRBD1. Germline V gene lookup returns CDR1 MDHEN and CDR2 SYDVKM. The junction had 7 bases not matched to a gene; V was cut back by 2 bases and J by 5 bases. This CDR3 comprises 16 residues. In nucleotides, the CDR3 is TGTGCCAGCAGTTTAGGGGGACAGGGAAAGGATCAGCCCCAGCATTTT. Translation: CASSLGGQGKDQPQHF.

The gene calls are TRBV5-6 and TRBJ2-3, with unresolved D. CDR3 length: 12 amino acids. V lost 0 bases and J lost 6, with 5 bases in between. The V gene's germline CDR1 is SGHDT and CDR2 YYEEEE. The CDR3 DNA sequence: TGTGCCAGCAGCTTGGAACTGGATACGCAGTATTTT. This codes for CASSLELDTQYF.

This chain joins TRBV6-1 and TRBJ1-2, with D perhaps matching TRBD1 (5 bases). Trimming took 3 bases from V and 6 from J, leaving 11 bases between them. The CDR3 is 13 amino acids. The germline CDR1 and CDR2 sequences are MNHNS and SASEGT. CDR3 bases: TGTGCCAGCAGTGATCCGGGGCTCCATGGCTACACCTTC. Its protein product is CASSDPGLHGYTF.

The gene calls are TRBV28 and TRBJ2-3; D may be TRBD2 (6 bases). In germline, CDR1 is MDHEN, CDR2 SYDVKM. The CDR3 has 15 residues. V gave up 8 bases and J gave up 4 bases, with 19 bases separating them. CDR3 nucleotide sequence: TGTGCCAGCGGCGATCAGACTAGATGGGCAGATACGCAGTATTTT. It yields the protein CASGDQTRWADTQYF.

The chain employs TRBV2 and TRBJ2-1; TRBD2 aligns across 8 bases. Looked up from germline, CDR1 is SNHLY and CDR2 is FYNNEI. The CDR3 extends over 12 amino acids. CDR3 coding DNA: TGTTCAAGCGGGAGCTCCTACAATGAGCAGTTCTTC. It is translated as CSSGSSYNEQFF.

The rearrangement links TRBV18 to TRBJ2-7; a possible D gene is TRBD1 (5 bases). The germline V and J ends were trimmed by 1 base and 1 base, with 8 bases remaining between them. Germline V gives CDR1 KGHSH, CDR2 LQKENI. CDR3 length equals 14 residues. CDR3: CASSPQGVSYEQYF. In DNA form, the CDR3 reads TGTGCCAGCTCACCACAAGGGGTTTCCTACGAGCAGTACTTC.

V gene TRBV4-3 combines with J gene TRBJ2-2, with 7 bases matching TRBD2. V shed 0 bases, J shed 1 base, and the junction held 5 bases outside the gene matches. This CDR3 region has 17 residues. Germline CDR1 and CDR2: LGHNA and YSLEER. The CDR3 DNA is TGCGCCAGCAGCCAAGATCGAAGCGGGAAGAACACCGGGGAGCTGTTTTTT. It codes for CASSQDRSGKNTGELFF.

This sequence joins TRBV19 and TRBJ2-7; a weak D match, TRBD2 (6 bases). V lost 3 bases and J 3 bases, leaving 15 bases between the germline ends. Germline lookup yields CDR1 LNHDA and CDR2 SQIVND (reference sequence). The length of the CDR3 is 15 residues. The CDR3 region is CASSIFYGGGYEQYF. CDR3 nucleotide sequence: TGTGCCAGTAGTATCTTTTACGGGGGAGGCTACGAGCAGTACTTC. Full variable domain (remainder filled in from reference TRBV19 and TRBJ2-7): DGGITQSPKYLFRKEGQNVTLSCEQNLNHDAMYWYRQDPGQGLRLIYYSQIVNDFQKGDIAEGYSVSREKKESFPLTVTSAQKNPTAFYLCASSIFYGGGYEQYFGPGTRLTVT.

The rearrangement uses TRBV3-1 (or the pseudogene TRBV3-2) and TRBJ1-3; D gene ambiguous. The CDR3 spans 15 residues. The germline gives CDR1 LGHDT, CDR2 YNNKEL (reference sequence). With 4 bases removed from V and 0 bases from J, the gap between germline ends came to 10 bases. This CDR3 reads CASSPRGDSGNTIYF. DNA of the CDR3: TGTGCCAGCAGCCCACGTGGAGACTCTGGAAACACCATATATTTT.